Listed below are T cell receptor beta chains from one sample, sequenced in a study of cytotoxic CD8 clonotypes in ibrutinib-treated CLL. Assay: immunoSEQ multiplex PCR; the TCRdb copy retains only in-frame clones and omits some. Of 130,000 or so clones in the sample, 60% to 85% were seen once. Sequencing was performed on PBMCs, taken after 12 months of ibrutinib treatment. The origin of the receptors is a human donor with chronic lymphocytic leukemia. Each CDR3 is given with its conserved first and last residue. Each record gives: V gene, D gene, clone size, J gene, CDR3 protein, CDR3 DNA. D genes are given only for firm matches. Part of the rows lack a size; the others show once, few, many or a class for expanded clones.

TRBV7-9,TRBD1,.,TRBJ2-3,CASSSGQLSTDTQYF,TGTGCCAGCAGCTCGGGACAGCTTAGCACAGATACGCAGTATTTT
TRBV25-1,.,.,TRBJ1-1,CALAIGDMNTEAFF,TGTGCCCTAGCAATTGGAGACATGAACACTGAAGCTTTCTTT
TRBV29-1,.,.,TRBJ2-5,CSDYTVLETQYF,TGCAGCGACTACACCGTACTGGAGACCCAGTACTTC
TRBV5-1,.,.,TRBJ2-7,CASSNTYEQYF,TGCGCCAGCAGCAACACCTACGAGCAGTACTTC
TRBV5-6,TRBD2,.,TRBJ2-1,CASSSPQGTSGYFANEQFF,TGTGCCAGCAGCTCCCCCCAGGGGACTAGCGGGTATTTTGCCAATGAGCAGTTCTTC
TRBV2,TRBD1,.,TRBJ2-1,CASGGMGQYNEQFF,TGTGCCAGCGGGGGAATGGGACAGTACAATGAGCAGTTCTTC
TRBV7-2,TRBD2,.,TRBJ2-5,CASKTGLAGGTQYF,TGTGCCAGCAAGACGGGACTAGCGGGGGGGACCCAGTACTTC
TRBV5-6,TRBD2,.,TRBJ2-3,CASSWLADQTDTQYF,TGTGCCAGCAGCTGGCTAGCGGATCAAACAGATACGCAGTATTTT
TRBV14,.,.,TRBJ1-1,CASRQGSDTEAFF,TGTGCCAGCAGACAGGGAAGCGACACTGAAGCTTTCTTT
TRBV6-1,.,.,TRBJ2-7,CASSEGGARYEQYF,TGTGCCAGCAGTGAAGGAGGGGCGCGGTACGAGCAGTACTTC
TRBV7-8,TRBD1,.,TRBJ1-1,CASSLYRGTNTEAFF,TGTGCCAGCAGCTTATACAGGGGGACGAACACTGAAGCTTTCTTT
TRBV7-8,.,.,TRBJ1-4,CASSLGGTALEKLFF,TGTGCCAGCAGCTTAGGAGGGACGGCTTTAGAAAAACTGTTTTTT
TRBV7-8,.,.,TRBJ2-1,CASSATSPGNEQFF,TGTGCCAGCAGCGCTACTAGCCCTGGGAATGAGCAGTTCTTC
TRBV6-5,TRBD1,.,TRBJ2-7,CASSRGDRAYEQYF,TGTGCCAGCAGTCGGGGGGACAGGGCCTACGAGCAGTACTTC
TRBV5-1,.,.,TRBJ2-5,CASSLGAITGLETQYF,TGCGCCAGCAGCTTGGGGGCAATCACAGGGTTGGAGACCCAGTACTTC
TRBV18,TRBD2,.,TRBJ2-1,CASSPSREGRNEQFF,TGTGCCAGCTCACCATCGCGGGAGGGCCGCAATGAGCAGTTCTTC
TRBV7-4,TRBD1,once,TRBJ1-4,CASSNKIPGQLNEKLFF,TGTGCCAGCAGCAATAAGATACCGGGACAGCTTAATGAAAAACTGTTTTTT
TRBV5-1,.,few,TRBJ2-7,CASQGGTGRAYEQYF,TGCGCCAGCCAGGGGGGGACAGGTCGGGCCTACGAGCAGTACTTC
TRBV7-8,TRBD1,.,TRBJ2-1,CASSLVGQGRDEQFF,TGTGCCAGCAGCTTAGTGGGACAGGGCAGGGATGAGCAGTTCTTC
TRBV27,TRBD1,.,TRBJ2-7,CASQTFGTGFYEQYF,TGTGCCAGCCAAACTTTCGGGACAGGGTTTTACGAGCAGTACTTC
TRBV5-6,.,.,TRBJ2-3,CASSEADTQYF,TGTGCCAGCAGCGAGGCAGATACGCAGTATTTT
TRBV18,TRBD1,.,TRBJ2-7,CASSPPGQGYEQYF,TGTGCCAGCTCACCTCCGGGACAGGGGTACGAGCAGTACTTC
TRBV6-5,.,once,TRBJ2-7,CASSYGLGDGIGEQYF,TGTGCCAGCAGTTACGGTCTCGGAGACGGCATAGGGGAGCAGTACTTC
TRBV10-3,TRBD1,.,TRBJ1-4,CAISAIPGTGIEKLFF,TGTGCCATCAGTGCAATACCGGGGACAGGGATCGAAAAACTGTTTTTT
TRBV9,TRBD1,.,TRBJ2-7,CASSVGGTDLYEQYF,TGTGCCAGCAGCGTAGGAGGGACAGATCTCTACGAGCAGTACTTC
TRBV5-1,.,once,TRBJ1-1,CASSPISGLGMNTEAFF,TGCGCCAGCAGCCCAATATCAGGGTTGGGGATGAACACTGAAGCTTTCTTT
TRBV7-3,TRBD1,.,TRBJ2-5,CASSPGQGGFPETQYF,TGTGCCAGCAGCCCGGGACAGGGAGGCTTTCCGGAGACCCAGTACTTC
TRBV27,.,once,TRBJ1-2,CASSPAVGTYGYTF,TGTGCCAGCAGCCCCGCGGTGGGAACCTATGGCTACACCTTC
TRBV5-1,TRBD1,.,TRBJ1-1,CASSLEGQGGTEAFF,TGCGCCAGCAGCTTGGAGGGACAGGGAGGGACTGAAGCTTTCTTT
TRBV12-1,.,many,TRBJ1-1,CASSSRRTNTEAFF,TGTGCCAGCAGCTCAAGGAGGACGAACACTGAAGCTTTCTTT
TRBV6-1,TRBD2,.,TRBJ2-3,CASSESSGGHTDTQYF,TGTGCCAGCAGTGAAAGTAGCGGGGGGCACACAGATACGCAGTATTTT
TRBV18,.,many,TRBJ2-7,CASSPSSYEQYF,TGTGCCAGCTCACCCAGTTCCTACGAGCAGTACTTC
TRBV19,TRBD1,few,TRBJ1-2,CASGDRNCGYTF,TGTGCCAGTGGGGACAGAAACTGTGGCTACACCTTC
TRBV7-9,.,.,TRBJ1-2,CASSLAFRADGYTF,TGTGCCAGCAGCTTAGCGTTCAGGGCGGACGGCTACACCTTC
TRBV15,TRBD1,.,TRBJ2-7,CATSNAGTGTSEQYF,TGTGCCACCAGTAATGCCGGGACAGGGACCTCCGAGCAGTACTTC
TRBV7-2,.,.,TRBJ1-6,CASSSYASIAPLHF,TGTGCCAGCAGTTCATACGCCTCTATAGCACCCCTCCACTTT
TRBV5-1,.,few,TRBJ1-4,CASSSDSSDEKLFF,TGCGCCAGCAGCTCGGACAGCTCGGACGAAAAACTGTTTTTT
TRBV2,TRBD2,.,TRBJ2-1,CASSGDPTLAGVFRNEQFF,TGTGCCAGCAGTGGCGACCCTACGTTAGCGGGAGTCTTTCGCAATGAGCAGTTCTTC
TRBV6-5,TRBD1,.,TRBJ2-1,CASTPQGAQYNEQFF,TGTGCCAGCACCCCACAGGGGGCGCAATACAATGAGCAGTTCTTC
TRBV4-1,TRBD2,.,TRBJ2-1,CASSSPPGGGIEQFF,TGTGCCAGCAGTTCCCCCCCAGGCGGGGGAATTGAGCAGTTCTTC
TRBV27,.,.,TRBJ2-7,CASSRRGSYEQYF,TGTGCCAGCAGTAGGCGGGGCTCCTACGAGCAGTACTTC
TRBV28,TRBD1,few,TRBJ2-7,CASSFPGQGADEQYF,TGTGCCAGCAGTTTTCCGGGACAGGGGGCAGACGAGCAGTACTTC
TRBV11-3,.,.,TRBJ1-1,CASLAQGLNTEAFF,TGTGCCAGCCTCGCCCAGGGGCTGAACACTGAAGCTTTCTTT